One and the same sample provided the 22 T cell receptor beta chains below, sequenced in a study of shared T cell receptors in the human thymus. Only in-frame clones appear in the TCRdb table, and some are missing; sequencing was by immunoSEQ multiplex PCR. The sample holds 640,000 or so clones, 87% seen once. These same data were also listed under a study on human thymus T cells.

Specimen: thymocytes. The receptors come from a boy under two years old with a congenital heart defect.

The chain carries TRBV28 and TRBJ2-1; the match to TRBD2 covers 10 bases. The length of the CDR3 is 18 residues. Trimming at V came to 4 bases and at J to 7 bases, leaving 16 bases not matched to a gene. Per the germline V gene, CDR1 is MDHEN and CDR2 is SYDVKM. The CDR3 DNA follows: TGTGCCAGCAGTTCTTATACGCTTCTAGCGGGAGCCGAGAATGAGCAGTTCTTC. Residues: CASSSYTLLAGAENEQFF.

The chain links TRBV9 to TRBJ2-3; 7 bases fit TRBD2. The CDR3 is 15 amino acids. Looked up from germline, CDR1 is SGDLS and CDR2 is YYNGEE. Trimming took 0 bases from V and 0 from J; bases not matched to a gene: 1. The CDR3 protein is CASSVGDYSTDTQYF. The CDR3 DNA reads TGTGCCAGCAGCGTAGGGGACTATAGCACAGATACGCAGTATTTT.

The chain links TRBV5-5 to TRBJ2-3; 8 bases line up with TRBD1. With V trimmed by 8 bases and J by 0 bases, 11 bases remained unmatched. This CDR3 has 16 amino acids. Germline V gene lookup returns CDR1 SGHKS and CDR2 YYEKEE (reference sequence). The CDR3 spells CASNPPGQESTDTQYF. CDR3 DNA sequence: TGTGCCAGTAACCCGCCGGGACAGGAAAGCACAGATACGCAGTATTTT.

V is TRBV27 and J is TRBJ2-1, with TRBD1 identical over 12 bases. Germline V gene sequence: CDR1 MNHEY, CDR2 SMNVEV (reference sequence). The CDR3 contains 16 residues. J gave up 8 bases and V 2 bases, and 7 bases lay outside the gene matches. CDR3 nucleotides: TGTGCCAGCAGTTTAGGGATCGGGACAGGGGGCCATGAGCAGTTCTTC. Its protein is CASSLGIGTGGHEQFF.

As regards this clone: In the same sample, other DNA sequences code for this CDR3. J is TRBJ2-3 and V is TRBV30; D unresolved. The V end was cut by 0 bases, the J end by 5 bases, with 9 bases between. The CDR3 has 13 residues. CDR1 is GTSNPN and CDR2 is SVGIG in the germline V gene (reference sequence). The CDR3 region is CAWSVPGRDTQYF. The CDR3 bases are TGTGCCTGGAGTGTACCGGGTCGAGATACGCAGTATTTT. Drawing the rest from reference TRBV30 and TRBJ2-3, the complete variable domain is SQTIHQWPATLVQPVGSPLSLECTVEGTSNPNLYWYRQAAGRGLQLLFYSVGIGQISSEVPQNLSASRPQDRQFILSSKKLLLSDSGFYLCAWSVPGRDTQYFGPGTRLTVL.

V and J are TRBV20-1 and TRBJ2-7; TRBD2 aligns across 7 bases. CDR1 is DFQATT, CDR2 SNEGSKA, per germline (reference sequence). This CDR3 is built from 11 residues. V gave up 6 bases and J gave up 4 bases; unmatched junction bases: 3. The CDR3 reads CSALAAYEQYF. The CDR3 coding sequence is TGCAGTGCCCTAGCGGCATACGAGCAGTACTTC.

This chain connects TRBV5-1 to TRBJ2-7, with D perhaps TRBD2 (6 bases). This CDR3 comprises 17 residues. Germline CDR1 SGHRS, CDR2 YFSETQ. V lost 3 bases and J 0 bases, leaving 19 bases between the germline ends. CDR3 nucleotide sequence: TGCGCCAGCAGCTCCGGTGAGGCTAGCGCTACCTCCTACGAGCAGTACTTC. It yields the protein CASSSGEASATSYEQYF.

The CDR3, as DNA: TGTGCCAGCAGCGCGGGACCCCCATCTATCAATGAGCAGTTCTTC. Its protein product is CASSAGPPSINEQFF. The rearrangement joins TRBV5-8 to TRBJ2-1, with D perhaps TRBD2 (6 bases). Deletions cut 4 bases from V and 6 bases from J, with 17 bases between. This CDR3 region has 15 residues. The germline CDR1 and CDR2 sequences are SGHTS and YDEGEE.

The CDR3 DNA reads as TGTGCCAGCAGCCCGCCCATAGCGGGGGGAACAGATACGCAGTATTTT. Residues: CASSPPIAGGTDTQYF. The gene calls are TRBV5-6 and TRBJ2-3; 10 bases map to TRBD2. This CDR3 has 16 amino acids. Germline CDR1 reads SGHDT; CDR2 reads YYEEEE. V shed 4 bases and J 3 bases; nucleotides not matched to a gene: 8.

The chain has TRBV7-2 and TRBJ2-1; D perhaps matches TRBD2 (5 bases). Germline lookup yields CDR1 SGHTA and CDR2 FQGNSA. The V end was cut by 3 bases, the J end by 3 bases, with 15 bases between. CDR3 length equals 16 residues. CDR3 sequence reads: CASSFHGLHNYNEQFF. CDR3 coding DNA: TGTGCCAGCAGCTTTCACGGACTTCACAACTACAATGAGCAGTTCTTC.

The genes are TRBV4-3 and TRBJ1-2, with a tentative D call TRBD1 (6 bases). This CDR3 has 14 residues. V was shortened by 0 bases and J by 6 bases, with 11 bases between the two germline ends. Germline V CDR1 and CDR2: LGHNA, YSLEER. CDR3 residues: CASSQDGRGDGYTF. The CDR3 DNA sequence: TGCGCCAGCAGCCAAGATGGCAGGGGCGATGGCTACACCTTC.

J is TRBJ2-3 and V is TRBV10-1, with D unclear. CDR1 is WNHNN, CDR2 SYGVQD, per germline (reference sequence). The CDR3 totals 12 residues. V lost 11 bases and J lost 2, with 11 bases in between. CDR3 sequence: CASTAVTDTQYF. The DNA of the CDR3 is TGCGCCTCCACGGCGGTCACAGATACGCAGTATTTT.

The chain carries TRBV30 and TRBJ1-2, with 7 bases that match TRBD1. The CDR3 length is 14 residues. V shed 4 bases and J 2 bases; nucleotides not matched to a gene: 7. Germline CDR1 GTSNPN, CDR2 SVGIG (reference sequence). The CDR3 coding sequence is TGTGCCTGGACCCGAGGGGGCGACAACTATGGCTACACCTTC. Protein: CAWTRGGDNYGYTF.

This chain joins TRBV7-4 and TRBJ2-5, with TRBD1 matching 10 bases. V was clipped by 5 bases and J by 4 bases; unmatched bases: 13. CDR1 and CDR2 (germline): SGHVT, SQSDAQ. The CDR3 is made up of 17 amino acids. For the CDR3, the DNA is TGTGCCAGCAGCCCGCCGGGACAGGGGATCTCCCCAGAGACCCAGTACTTC. Amino acid sequence: CASSPPGQGISPETQYF.

J is TRBJ1-3 and V is TRBV5-6, with D perhaps matching TRBD1 (6 bases). The CDR3 is 15 amino acids. The V and J ends lost 0 bases and 7 bases respectively, with 14 bases between them. From germline, CDR1 is SGHDT and CDR2 YYEEEE. CDR3 nucleotide sequence: TGTGCCAGCAGCTTGGCAGGGTGTAGGGGGAACACCATATATTTT. Its translation: CASSLAGCRGNTIYF.

V is TRBV6-4 and J is TRBJ2-1; D is perhaps TRBD2 (7 bases). The CDR3 length is 15 residues. V was clipped by 10 bases and J by 12 bases, with 28 bases between them. CDR1 is MRHNA, CDR2 SNTAGT, per germline. Written as DNA, the CDR3 is TGTGCCACCATCAAGGGGGACTATTTATTTTGTACGCAGTTCTTC. Its translation is CATIKGDYLFCTQFF.

This chain uses TRBV27 with TRBJ2-7, with TRBD1 identical over 9 bases. The V and J ends lost 5 bases and 7 bases, in that order; junction bases with no gene match: 9. Germline V gene sequence: CDR1 MNHEY, CDR2 SMNVEV (reference sequence). The CDR3 covers 14 residues. The CDR3 coding sequence is TGTGCCAGCAGTCCGGGACAGGGTAGTAGGGAGCAGTACTTC. Its protein is CASSPGQGSREQYF.

The genes are TRBV7-2 and TRBJ2-7, with D tentatively TRBD2 (6 bases). The CDR3 consists of 15 residues. CDR1 SGHTA and CDR2 FQGNSA come from the germline V gene. V was cut by 2 bases and J by 1 base, with 12 bases left in between. CDR3 protein: CASSLRSSGSYEQYF. The CDR3 DNA reads TGTGCCAGCAGCTTACGTAGTAGCGGTTCCTACGAGCAGTACTTC.

V and J are TRBV5-6 and TRBJ2-2, with TRBD1 matching 9 bases. The CDR3 contains 19 residues. The germline V gene has CDR1 SGHDT and CDR2 YYEEEE. The V and J ends lost 4 bases and 1 base, in that order; junction bases with no gene match: 14. The CDR3 here is CASSLYPGQGRGNTGELFF. The CDR3 nucleotides read TGTGCCAGCAGCCTATACCCAGGACAGGGGCGGGGGAACACCGGGGAGCTGTTTTTT.

V is TRBV10-3 and J is TRBJ2-1; 13 nucleotides agree with TRBD2. Looked up from germline, CDR1 is ENHRY and CDR2 is SYGVKD. This CDR3 comprises 13 residues. J was trimmed by 15 bases and V by 10 bases; bases with no gene match: 12. The CDR3 DNA reads as TGTGCCACCCAAACCGGGACTAGCGGGACTGTGTTCTTC. It specifies CATQTGTSGTVFF.

The chain recombines TRBV28 with TRBJ2-3; 7 positions match TRBD1. Germline loops: CDR1 MDHEN, CDR2 SYDVKM. CDR3 length: 16 residues. Germline trimming cut 5 bases from V and 3 bases from J; bases unmatched to any gene: 11. CDR3 amino acids: CASSRPTGTGTDTQYF. In nucleotides, the CDR3 is TGTGCCAGCAGTCGGCCGACAGGGACGGGGACAGATACGCAGTATTTT. Full variable domain (rest looked up from reference TRBV28 and TRBJ2-3): DVKVTQSSRYLVKRTGEKVFLECVQDMDHENMFWYRQDPGLGLRLIYFSYDVKMKEKGDIPEGYSVSREKKERFSLILESASTNQTSMYLCASSRPTGTGTDTQYFGPGTRLTVL.

The chain links TRBV4-2 to TRBJ2-4, with TRBD2 matching 12 bases. V lost 0 bases to trimming and J lost 4 bases; unmatched junction nucleotides: 4. Per germline, CDR1 LGHNA and CDR2 YNFKEQ. The CDR3 length is 17 residues. In nucleotides, the CDR3 is TGTGCCAGCAGCCAAGAGGCTAGCGGGGGGGGTAAAAACATTCAGTACTTC. This encodes CASSQEASGGGKNIQYF.